This note documents a single TCR beta chain sequence. The repertoire was sequenced with immunoSEQ multiplex PCR; TCRdb's copy has only in-frame clones and lacks some. The repertoire consists of 260,000 or so clones, with about four fifths occurring once and the leading ten covering 10% to 15%. The sample comes from a study of control samples from healthy donors and cancer patients. V was shortened by 3 bases and J by 3 bases, with 8 bases between the two germline ends. Looked up from germline, CDR1 is SEHNR and CDR2 is FQNEAQ (reference sequence). This CDR3 is 13 amino acids long. The chain employs TRBV7-9 and TRBJ1-1, with D hard to call. Source material: PBMCs. The sequence was obtained from a woman aged 55-70 years with lung cancer. The CDR3 DNA follows: TGTGCCAGCAGCTTTGTGGAGGACACTGAAGCTTTCTTT. Its translation is CASSFVEDTEAFF.